The clone carrying this TCR beta chain was picked up many times. TCRbeta library preparation incorporated unique molecular identifiers. Using its own MiXCR run on the PCR reads, TCRdb lists one record per CDR3 protein. The data contain roughly 400,000 distinct CDR3 sequences, around 21% of them singletons. The CDR3 sequence is 14 residues long. Germline V gene lookup returns CDR1 SQVTM and CDR2 ANQGSEA. V dropped 4 bases and J dropped 0 bases, with 10 bases sitting between them. These data are taken from a study of T-cell reconstitution after alpha-beta-depleted transplantation in children. Sequenced here: PBMCs from the stem cell graft donor, sampled from the stem cell graft. The clonotype was recovered from a human donor who donated a stem cell graft to a child with acute myeloid leukemia. V gene TRBV29-1 combines with J gene TRBJ2-1; D is unclear. CDR3 in amino acids: CSVAPSRSYNEQFF. The CDR3 DNA reads TGCAGCGTTGCGCCTAGTCGCTCCTACAATGAGCAGTTCTTC.